The source of this TCR beta chain is a study of blood T cell repertoires in COVID-19. Among Cohort 3 donors, those recovered had two negative PCRs, clearance, or symptom resolution. The repertoire was sequenced with immunoSEQ multiplex PCR; TCRdb's copy has only in-frame clones and lacks some. The data show 450,000 to 500,000 clones, about 88% seen once. V lost 2 bases to trimming and J lost 4 bases, with 8 bases between them. This CDR3 comprises 13 residues. The V gene's germline CDR1 is SGHAT and CDR2 FQNNGV. The receptor comes from a woman between 55 and 75 years old who had recovered from COVID-19. This chain joins TRBV11-2 and TRBJ1-2, with D unclear. Sequencing used PBMCs or T cells enriched from blood (not recorded which). CDR3 amino acids: CASSLYSSYGYTF. The CDR3, as DNA: TGTGCCAGCAGCTTATACAGCTCCTATGGCTACACCTTC.